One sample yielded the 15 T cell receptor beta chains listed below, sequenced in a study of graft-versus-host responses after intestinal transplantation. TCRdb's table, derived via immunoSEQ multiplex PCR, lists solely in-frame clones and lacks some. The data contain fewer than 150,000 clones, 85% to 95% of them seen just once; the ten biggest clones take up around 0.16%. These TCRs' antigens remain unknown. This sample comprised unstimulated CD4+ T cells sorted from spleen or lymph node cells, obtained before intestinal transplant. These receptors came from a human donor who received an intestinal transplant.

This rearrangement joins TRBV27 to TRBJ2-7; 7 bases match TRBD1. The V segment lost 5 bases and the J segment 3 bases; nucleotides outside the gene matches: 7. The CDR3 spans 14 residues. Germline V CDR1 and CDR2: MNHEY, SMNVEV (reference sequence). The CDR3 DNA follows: TGTGCCAGCAGTACCCTCGGGACAGACTACGAGCAGTACTTC. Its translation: CASSTLGTDYEQYF.

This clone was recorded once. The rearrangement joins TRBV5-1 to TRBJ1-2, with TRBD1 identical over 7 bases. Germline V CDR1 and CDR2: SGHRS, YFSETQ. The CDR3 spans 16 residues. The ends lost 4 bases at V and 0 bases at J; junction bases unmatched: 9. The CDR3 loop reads CASSPATGFPNYGYTF. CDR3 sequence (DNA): TGCGCCAGCAGCCCTGCGACAGGGTTTCCTAACTATGGCTACACCTTC.

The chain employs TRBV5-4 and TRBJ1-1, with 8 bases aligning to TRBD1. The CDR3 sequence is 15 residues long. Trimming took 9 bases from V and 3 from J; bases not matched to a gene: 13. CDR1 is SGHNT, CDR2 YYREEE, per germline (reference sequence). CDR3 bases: TGTGCCACCACCACGGCAGGGGGCGCCGACACTGAAGCTTTCTTT. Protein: CATTTAGGADTEAFF.

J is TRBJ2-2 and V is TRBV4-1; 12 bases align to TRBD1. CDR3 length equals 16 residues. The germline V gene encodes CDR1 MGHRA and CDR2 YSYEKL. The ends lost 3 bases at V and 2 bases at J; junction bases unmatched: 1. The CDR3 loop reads CASSQGQGANTGELFF. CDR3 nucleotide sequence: TGCGCCAGCAGCCAGGGACAGGGGGCTAACACCGGGGAGCTGTTTTTT.

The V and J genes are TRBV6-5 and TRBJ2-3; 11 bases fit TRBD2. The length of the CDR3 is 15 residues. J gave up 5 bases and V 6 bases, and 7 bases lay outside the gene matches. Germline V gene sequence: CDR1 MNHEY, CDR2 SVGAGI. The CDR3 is CASRVLAGVRDTQYF. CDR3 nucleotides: TGTGCCAGCAGGGTACTAGCGGGGGTAAGAGATACGCAGTATTTT.

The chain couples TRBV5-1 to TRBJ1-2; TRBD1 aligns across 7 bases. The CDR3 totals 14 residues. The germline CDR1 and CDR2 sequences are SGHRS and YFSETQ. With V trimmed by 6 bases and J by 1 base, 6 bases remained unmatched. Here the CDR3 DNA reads TGCGCCAGCACCTGGGACAGTTTTAACTATGGCTACACCTTC. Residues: CASTWDSFNYGYTF.

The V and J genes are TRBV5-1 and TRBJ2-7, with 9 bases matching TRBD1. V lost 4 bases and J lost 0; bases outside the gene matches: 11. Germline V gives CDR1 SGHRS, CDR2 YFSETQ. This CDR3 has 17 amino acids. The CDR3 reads CASSPGTGRPSSYEQYF. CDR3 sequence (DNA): TGCGCCAGCAGCCCGGGGACAGGGCGCCCTAGCTCCTACGAGCAGTACTTC.

CDR3 DNA: TGTGCCAGTAGTATTGGCATCCAGCGGCTAAACAATGAGCAGTTCTTC. This sequence encodes CASSIGIQRLNNEQFF. The gene calls are TRBV19 and TRBJ2-1, with D maybe TRBD2 (5 bases). There are 16 residues in the CDR3. Germline lookup yields CDR1 LNHDA and CDR2 SQIVND (reference sequence). V was pared by 3 bases and J by 5 bases, with 17 bases between.

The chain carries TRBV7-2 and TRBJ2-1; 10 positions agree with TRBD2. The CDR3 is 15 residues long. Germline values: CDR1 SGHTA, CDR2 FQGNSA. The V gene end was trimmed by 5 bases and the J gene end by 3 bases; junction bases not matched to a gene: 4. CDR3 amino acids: CASSQLAGVYNEQFF. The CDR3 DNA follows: TGTGCCAGCAGCCAGCTAGCGGGGGTCTACAATGAGCAGTTCTTC.

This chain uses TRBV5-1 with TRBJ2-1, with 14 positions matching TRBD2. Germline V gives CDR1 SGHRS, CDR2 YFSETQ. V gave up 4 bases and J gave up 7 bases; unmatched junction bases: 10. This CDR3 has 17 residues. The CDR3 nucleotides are TGCGCCAGCAGCATACTCGGACTAGCGGGGGGTAGGAATGAGCAGTTCTTC. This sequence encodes CASSILGLAGGRNEQFF.

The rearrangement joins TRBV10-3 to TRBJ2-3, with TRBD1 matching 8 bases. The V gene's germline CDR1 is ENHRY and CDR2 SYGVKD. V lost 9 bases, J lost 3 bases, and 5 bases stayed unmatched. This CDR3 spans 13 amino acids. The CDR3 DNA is TGTGCCATTTCGGACAGGGAGACAGATACGCAGTATTTT. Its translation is CAISDRETDTQYF.

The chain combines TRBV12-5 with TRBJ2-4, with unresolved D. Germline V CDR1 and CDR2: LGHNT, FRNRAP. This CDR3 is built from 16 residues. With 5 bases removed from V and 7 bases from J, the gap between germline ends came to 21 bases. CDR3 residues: CASGPLNPGPRNIQYF. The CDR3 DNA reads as TGTGCTAGTGGTCCCTTAAACCCCGGTCCGCGGAACATTCAGTACTTC. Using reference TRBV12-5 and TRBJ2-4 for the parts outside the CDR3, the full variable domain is DARVTQTPRHKVTEMGQEVTMRCQPILGHNTVFWYRQTMMQGLELLAYFRNRAPLDDSGMPKDRFSAEMPDATLATLKIQPSEPRDSAVYFCASGPLNPGPRNIQYFGAGTRLSVL.

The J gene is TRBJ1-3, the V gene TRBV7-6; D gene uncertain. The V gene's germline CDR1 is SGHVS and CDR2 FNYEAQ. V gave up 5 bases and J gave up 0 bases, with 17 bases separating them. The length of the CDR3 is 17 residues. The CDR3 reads CASSPNGRLSSGNTIYF. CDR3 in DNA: TGTGCCAGCAGCCCAAACGGGCGGTTGAGCTCTGGAAACACCATATATTTT.

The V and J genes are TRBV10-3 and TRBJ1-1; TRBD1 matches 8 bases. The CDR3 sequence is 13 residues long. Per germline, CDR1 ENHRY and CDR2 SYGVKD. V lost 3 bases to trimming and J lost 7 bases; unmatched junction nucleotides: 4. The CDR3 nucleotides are TGTGCCATCAGTGATCGGGGACAGGTTGAAGCTTTCTTT. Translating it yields CAISDRGQVEAFF.

CDR3 in DNA: TGCGCCAGCAACCTACAGGGGTATGGGGGTGAGCAGTTCTTC. Translated: CASNLQGYGGEQFF. The chain employs TRBV5-1 and TRBJ2-1, with TRBD1 matching over 7 bases. The junction had 12 bases not matched to a gene; V was cut back by 6 bases and J by 9 bases. The CDR3 length is 14 residues. Germline V CDR1 and CDR2: SGHRS, YFSETQ.